This TCR beta chain was obtained from a study of beta chain features in type 1 diabetes. Expressed TCRB transcripts were sequenced, since all the RNA that had been isolated was reverse transcribed. Generated by immunoSEQ multiplex PCR, the TCRdb table keeps only in-frame clones and is missing some. The data contain under 950,000 clones, roughly a sixth of them singletons. This clone was counted between two and nine times. V lost 6 bases, J lost 2 bases, and 11 bases stayed unmatched. The CDR3 is 16 residues long. Germline V gene lookup returns CDR1 ENHRY and CDR2 SYGVKD. The chain uses TRBV10-3 and TRBJ2-5; 8 bases align to TRBD2. The source of this sequence is a woman aged 18-29 years in good health. Sample: naive CD4+ T cells from blood. In DNA form, the CDR3 reads TGTGCCATCAGCAAAGGAAAGGCGGGAGGACAAGAGACCCAGTACTTC. It is translated as CAISKGKAGGQETQYF.